The sequence of this T cell receptor beta chain was determined in a study of T-cell memory formation after mild COVID-19. The germline gives CDR1 SGHTA, CDR2 FQGTGA. The CDR3 consists of 15 residues. V lost 7 bases, J lost 0 bases, and 13 bases lay in between. TCRdb reanalysed the 5' RACE reads using MiXCR and keeps one entry per CDR3 protein. The table records around 250,000 distinct CDR3 sequences, around 15% of them present only once. Study-wide results and caveats: Within pre-infection memory, some responding clones were found, suggesting cross-reactive memory joined. CD4/CD8 balance held among clones contracting day 15 to 85, and later expanders leaned CD4+.

A note on this clonotype: Its antigen remains unknown.

This clonotype was sampled from a man aged 18 to 30 who had mild COVID-19 (a few samples of this study predate the infection). Cell type and time point are not known. The gene calls are TRBV7-3 and TRBJ2-1; maybe TRBD2 (6 bases). The sequencing sample was made of PBMCs or a T cell subset sorted from them (not recorded which). CDR3 DNA sequence: TGTGCCAGCAACCCCTTGCGGGACTCCTACAATGAGCAGTTCTTC. Its protein product is CASNPLRDSYNEQFF.